This TCR beta chain emerged from a study of CD8+ T cells in alopecia areata (dated by TCRdb to the late 2010s). Context from the whole study: Treated patients were enrolled in an open-label pilot trial of oral tofacitinib at 5 to 10 mg twice daily for moderate-to-severe alopecia areata. TCRbeta CDR3 regions were amplified by immunoSEQ multiplex PCR using 35 Vbeta forward and 13 Jbeta reverse primers. Tofacitinib was given for 6 to 18 months, followed by 6 months of follow-up off drug to assess delayed response and recurrence. High-throughput TCRbeta sequencing was used to examine T cell clonal expansion in alopecia areata in both the C3H/HeJ mouse model and human patients. Scalp clonality was compared across normal scalp (n=4), patchy alopecia areata scalp (n=8), and alopecia totalis/universalis scalp (n=8). The RNA source kit depended on sample type: the PAXgene miRNA kit for fixed scalp, the miRNeasy kit for PBMCs, and the RNeasy kit for mouse skin. Biopsies were taken from tofacitinib-treated patients at baseline and again at 4 and 24 weeks into treatment, and several of those patients also had a later scalp biopsy. The SALT score, which quantifies the percentage of affected scalp surface area, was used to measure disease severity in treated patients. On the human side, TCRbeta sequencing was run on scalp tissue and on sorted CD4+ and CD8+ peripheral blood T cells from healthy controls and from alopecia areata patients with either patchy or totalis/universalis disease.

Worth noting for this clone: Which antigen it targets is not known. Per-base quality was not reported, and no clone a single base away is much larger than it.

General conclusions and limits of the study: Resident alphabeta T cells in normal human skin are also sequenced, complicating scalp TCR repertoire analysis, unlike mouse skin dominated by gammadelta T cells. Many expanded lesional clones persisted in scalp and blood during tofacitinib treatment, which may partly explain relapse after stopping treatment. Compared with normal scalp, lesional scalp, particularly in alopecia totalis/universalis, had higher clonality and more expanded CD8+ clones, which suggests antigenic drive. Shared TCR sequences between patients were less evident than in mice, which may be partly attributable to HLA diversity in the patient population. Tofacitinib significantly lowered scalp clonality and the number of expanded CD8+ clones among the top 100 scalp clones. Because the treated cohort was small and had just a single nonresponder, larger studies are needed to establish links between baseline CD8+ expansion and response.

According to the study, the label for this sample's time point signals: around 22 weeks on oral tofacitinib. The sample's treatment or condition label, decoded: oral pan-JAK inhibitor, 5-10 mg twice daily. Peripheral blood and lesional scalp punch biopsies were obtained from patients with alopecia areata. After PBMCs were isolated by density centrifugation and stained for CD3, CD4 and CD8, a FACSAria was used to sort CD4+ and CD8+ T cells. Libraries were built with the immunoSEQ multiplex PCR assay. RNA was extracted from all samples and reverse transcribed into cDNA as template for TCR sequencing. First-strand cDNA was synthesized using SuperScript III with a 2:1 mix of oligo-dT and random hexamers. Amplification bias was assessed with a synthetic immune receptor repertoire, and residual bias was removed computationally. In the authors' own workflow: Raw reads were preprocessed to remove errors, and CDR3 was defined according to IMGT conventions as the region from the conserved cysteine to phenylalanine. Clonality was computed by normalizing Shannon entropy by log2 of the number of productive unique TCRs and subtracting the result from 1. Scalp TCRbeta sequences were cross-referenced with sorted blood CD4 and CD8 repertoires so that the CD4 or CD8 identity of scalp clones could be inferred. TCRdb took over this immuneACCESS table, retaining in-frame rearrangements with V and J assigned. Such tables are incomplete; in checked studies, under half of the missing clones stem from an unresolved V gene, and the remainder is unexplained. V and J calls plus clone size are reproduced from that table; the DNA served to infer D and trimming. This sample is represented by around 100,000 clones; roughly 55% of them were singletons. The ten most abundant clones make up more than 10% of the sample.

Counted from cysteine to phenylalanine, this CDR3 has 16 amino acids. The DNA shown is the 48-base CDR3, in frame from base 1. V trim: 0 bases; J trim: 2 bases; unmatched bases: 8. The germline V gene sets CDR1 to SQVTM and CDR2 to ANQGSEA. The sequencing here drew on CD8+ T cells sorted from blood, taken at week 24, from a patient treated with tofacitinib. Recombination connected TRBV29-1 to TRBJ2-7; the junction holds 9 bases that match TRBD2. The TCR sequence derives from a human donor with alopecia areata. The CDR3: CSVEDLRSGGTYEQYF. The DNA sequence is as follows: TGCAGCGTTGAAGATCTTAGGAGCGGGGGGACCTACGAGCAGTACTTC.